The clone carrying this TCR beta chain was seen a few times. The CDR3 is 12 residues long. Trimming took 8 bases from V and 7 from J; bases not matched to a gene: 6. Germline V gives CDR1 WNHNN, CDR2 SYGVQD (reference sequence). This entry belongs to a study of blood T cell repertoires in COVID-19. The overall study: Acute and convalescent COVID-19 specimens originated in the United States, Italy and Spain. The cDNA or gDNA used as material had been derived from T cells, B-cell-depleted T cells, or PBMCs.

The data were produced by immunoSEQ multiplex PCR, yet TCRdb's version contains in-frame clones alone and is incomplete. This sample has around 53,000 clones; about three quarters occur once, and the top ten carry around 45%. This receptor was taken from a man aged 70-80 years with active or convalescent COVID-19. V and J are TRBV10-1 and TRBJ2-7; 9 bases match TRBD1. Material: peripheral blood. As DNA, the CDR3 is TGCGCCAGCCGGGACAGGGTGAGGGAGCAGTACTTC. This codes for CASRDRVREQYF.